This T cell receptor beta chain comes out of a study of Ad26.COV2.S vaccination and SARS-CoV-2 variants. Overall study: A participant enrolled in the COV1001 Ad26.COV2.S trial arm provided the sample. Donor got 5x10^10 or 1x10^11 viral particles of Ad26.COV2.S. Study-wide points: Spike-specific responses of CD8+ and CD4+ T cells were reported to display substantial breadth after vaccination.

TCRdb's table, derived via immunoSEQ multiplex PCR, lists solely in-frame clones and lacks some. In the table there are 400,000 to 450,000 clones, less than 95% of which are singletons. V lost 4 bases and J lost 6; bases outside the gene matches: 2. The CDR3 covers 13 residues. Germline V gene data show CDR1 as SGHTA and CDR2 as FQGNSA. As to this clone: Its antigen is not identified.

Treatment reported: around 19 received Ad26.COV2.S at low or high dose, single or two shots; roughly five received placebo; per-sample allocation not given. Sample collection was performed on day 63 after the first vaccine or placebo injection. The specimen was peripheral blood, collected in a trial of Ad26.COV2.S vaccine versus placebo. The sequence was obtained from a person aged 18-60 years who received the Ad26.COV2.S COVID-19 vaccine or a placebo. The chain has TRBV7-2 and TRBJ2-2, with 7 bases lining up with TRBD1. The CDR3 DNA reads TGTGCCAGCAGCTCCACAGGGGCCGGGGAGCTGTTTTTT. Protein: CASSSTGAGELFF.